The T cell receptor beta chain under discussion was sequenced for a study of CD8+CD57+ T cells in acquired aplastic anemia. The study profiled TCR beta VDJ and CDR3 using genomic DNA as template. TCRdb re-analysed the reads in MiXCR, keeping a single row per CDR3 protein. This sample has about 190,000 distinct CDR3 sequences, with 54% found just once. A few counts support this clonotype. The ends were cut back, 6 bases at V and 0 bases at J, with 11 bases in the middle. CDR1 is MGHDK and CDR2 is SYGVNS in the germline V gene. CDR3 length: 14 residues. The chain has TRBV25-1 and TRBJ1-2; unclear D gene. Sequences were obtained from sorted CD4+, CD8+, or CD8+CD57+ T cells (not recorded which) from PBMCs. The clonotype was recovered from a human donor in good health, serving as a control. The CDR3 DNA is TGTGCCAGCAGGAGGTACCGAGCTAACTATGGCTACACCTTC. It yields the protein CASRRYRANYGYTF.